These 8 T cell receptor beta chains originate from one sample sequenced in a study of blood T cell repertoires in COVID-19. TCRdb's copy holds only in-frame clones and misses some; the assay was immunoSEQ multiplex PCR. The table has more than 95,000 clones, about 81% seen once; the top ten hold approximately 20%. Sequencing input: peripheral blood. These TCRs come from a man at least 80 years old with acute or convalescent COVID-19.

Points on this clone: This sample includes further DNA sequences coding for the same CDR3. This chain uses TRBV19 with TRBJ1-4, with D unclear. The CDR3 totals 15 residues. The V and J ends lost 3 bases and 0 bases respectively, with 8 bases between them. Per germline, CDR1 LNHDA and CDR2 SQIVND (reference sequence). Here the CDR3 DNA reads TGTGCCAGTAGTATCCAGGTGGCAACTAATGAAAAACTGTTTTTT. Translated, it gives CASSIQVATNEKLFF.

This rearrangement joins TRBV27 to TRBJ2-1; TRBD2 matches at 14 bases. Germline CDR1 is MNHEY and CDR2 is SMNVEV (reference sequence). V trimming: 6 bases; J trimming: 7 bases; junction bases outside the gene matches: 8. The length of the CDR3 is 16 residues. For the CDR3, the DNA is TGTGCCAGCAGGCGGACTAGCGGGAGGAACCTTAATGAGCAGTTCTTC. Residues: CASRRTSGRNLNEQFF.

The chain has TRBV19 and TRBJ2-1; 12 bases fit TRBD2. The CDR3 totals 17 residues. Germline V gives CDR1 LNHDA, CDR2 SQIVND (reference sequence). Trimming at V came to 3 bases and at J to 4 bases, leaving 7 bases not matched to a gene. The CDR3 bases are TGTGCCAGTAGTATCCCTTGGACTAGCGGGATATACAATGAGCAGTTCTTC. Protein: CASSIPWTSGIYNEQFF.

The genes are TRBV11-2 and TRBJ2-6; a possible D gene is TRBD1 (6 bases). Trimming pared 4 bases from V and 0 bases from J, leaving 16 bases between. The CDR3 loop spans 18 amino acids. CDR1 and CDR2 from the germline V gene are SGHAT and FQNNGV. The CDR3 DNA follows: TGTGCCAGCAGCTCCCCCCCCGGGACACCCTCTGGGGCCAACGTCCTGACTTTC. Translation gives CASSSPPGTPSGANVLTF.

This sequence joins TRBV30 and TRBJ2-5; 7 bases match TRBD1. Germline-derived CDR1 and CDR2 are GTSNPN and SVGIG (reference sequence). This CDR3 is 14 amino acids long. With V trimmed by 5 bases and J by 1 base, 7 bases remained unmatched. The chain's CDR3 is CAWGRQGPQETQYF. In DNA, the CDR3 is TGTGCCTGGGGGAGACAGGGACCCCAAGAGACCCAGTACTTC. The full variable domain, with the rest looked up from reference TRBV30 and TRBJ2-5, is SQTIHQWPATLVQPVGSPLSLECTVEGTSNPNLYWYRQAAGRGLQLLFYSVGIGQISSEVPQNLSASRPQDRQFILSSKKLLLSDSGFYLCAWGRQGPQETQYFGPGTRLLVL.

The sample holds one count of this clone. CDR3 loop: CASSLVGGVYEQYF. The CDR3 bases are TGTGCCAGCAGCTTAGTGGGGGGGGTCTACGAGCAGTACTTC. The V and J genes are TRBV7-8 and TRBJ2-7, with 7 bases that match TRBD2. CDR1 is SGHVS, CDR2 FQNEAQ, per germline. Trimming removed 1 base from V and 3 bases from J; junction bases left unmatched: 3. The CDR3 contains 14 residues.

The rearrangement joins TRBV28 to TRBJ1-2; 7 nucleotides align to TRBD1. The CDR3 contains 13 residues. CDR1 is MDHEN and CDR2 is SYDVKM in the germline V gene. V lost 5 bases to trimming and J lost 4 bases; unmatched junction nucleotides: 4. CDR3 sequence (DNA): TGTGCCAGCAGTCCACAGGGGCTCTATGGCTACACCTTC. It specifies CASSPQGLYGYTF.

There are many counts of this clone. The V gene is TRBV27, the J gene TRBJ2-3; D possibly corresponds to TRBD2 (5 bases). This CDR3 region has 13 residues. Trimming left V 5 bases short and J 2 bases short, with 8 bases between. Germline V gene sequence: CDR1 MNHEY, CDR2 SMNVEV (reference sequence). CDR3 in DNA: TGTGCCAGCAGTGGTGGACTCACAGATACGCAGTATTTT. Its translation: CASSGGLTDTQYF.